This TCR beta chain was sequenced for a study of blood T cell repertoires in COVID-19. Per the germline V gene, CDR1 is LNHDA and CDR2 is SQIVND (reference sequence). The CDR3 has 15 amino acids. The V and J ends lost 6 bases and 0 bases respectively, with 11 bases between them. The data were produced by immunoSEQ multiplex PCR, yet TCRdb's version contains in-frame clones alone and is incomplete. Among some 180,000 clones listed, roughly 76% were seen once. The sample holds one count of this clone. The sequencing sample was made of peripheral blood. This TCR was sampled from a woman at least 80 years old with COVID-19, enrolled during active disease. This chain connects TRBV19 to TRBJ2-2, with D perhaps matching TRBD2 (6 bases). The chain's CDR3 is CASSTLAPNTGELFF. The CDR3 coding sequence is TGTGCCAGTAGCACACTAGCTCCGAACACCGGGGAGCTGTTTTTT.